This T cell receptor (beta chain) was captured by sequencing in a study of blood T cell repertoires in COVID-19. Trimming stripped 3 bases from V and 2 bases from J, with 15 bases between. The CDR3 totals 16 residues. Per germline, CDR1 MGHRA and CDR2 YSYEKL. Participants were aged about 18 to 89 years from approximately 25 US areas. Each recovered donor of Cohort 3 presented with two negative PCRs, clearance, or symptom resolution. In the source study's methods: Amplifying reference gene primers gave estimates of nucleated cell counts. Repertoires were generated with immunoSEQ multiplex PCR, while TCRdb's copy carries only in-frame clones and drops some. The V and J calls and clone size are taken from that table; D and trimming were inferred from the DNA. The profile covers fewer than 400,000 clones, with 92% appearing a single time and less than 20% taken by the ten largest.

The rearrangement uses TRBV4-1 and TRBJ2-3; D is possibly TRBD2 (6 bases). The source of this sequence is a woman aged 25-40 years who had recovered from COVID-19. Material for sequencing was PBMCs or T cells enriched from blood (not recorded which). The DNA of the CDR3 is TGCGCCAGCAGCCAGCGGGACCCCGTAATCACAGATACGCAGTATTTT. This codes for CASSQRDPVITDTQYF.